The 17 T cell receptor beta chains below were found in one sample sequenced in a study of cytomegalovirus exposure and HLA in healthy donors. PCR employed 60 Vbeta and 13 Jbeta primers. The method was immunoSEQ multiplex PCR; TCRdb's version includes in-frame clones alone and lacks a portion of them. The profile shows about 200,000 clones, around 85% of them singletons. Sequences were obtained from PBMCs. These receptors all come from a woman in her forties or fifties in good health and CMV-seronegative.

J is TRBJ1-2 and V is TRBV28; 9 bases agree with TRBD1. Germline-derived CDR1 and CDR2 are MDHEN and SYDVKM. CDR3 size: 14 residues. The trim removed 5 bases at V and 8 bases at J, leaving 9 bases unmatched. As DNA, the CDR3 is TGTGCCAGCAGTCCTGGGGACAGGGCGTCGGGCTACACCTTC. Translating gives CASSPGDRASGYTF.

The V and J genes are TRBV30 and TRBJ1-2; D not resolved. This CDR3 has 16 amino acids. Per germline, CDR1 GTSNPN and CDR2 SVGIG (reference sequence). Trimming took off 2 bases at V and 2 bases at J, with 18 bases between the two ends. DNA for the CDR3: TGTGCCTGGAGTCGGTCGTGGGAGAGTCCAAACTATGGCTACACCTTC. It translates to CAWSRSWESPNYGYTF.

The CDR3 is CASSFSPGQGWETQYF. CDR3 in DNA: TGTGCCAGCAGCTTCAGTCCGGGACAGGGTTGGGAGACCCAGTACTTC. This chain connects TRBV11-2 to TRBJ2-5; TRBD1 matches at 9 bases. With V trimmed by 3 bases and J by 5 bases, 10 bases remained unmatched. The CDR3 consists of 16 residues. Germline CDR1 is SGHAT and CDR2 is FQNNGV.

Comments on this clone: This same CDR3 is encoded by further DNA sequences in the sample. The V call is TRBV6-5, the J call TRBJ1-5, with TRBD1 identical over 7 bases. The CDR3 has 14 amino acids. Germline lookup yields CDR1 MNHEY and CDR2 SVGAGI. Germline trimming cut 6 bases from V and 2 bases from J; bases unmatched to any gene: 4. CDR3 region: CASRPDRGNQPQHF. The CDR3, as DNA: TGTGCCAGCAGACCCGACAGGGGCAATCAGCCCCAGCATTTT.

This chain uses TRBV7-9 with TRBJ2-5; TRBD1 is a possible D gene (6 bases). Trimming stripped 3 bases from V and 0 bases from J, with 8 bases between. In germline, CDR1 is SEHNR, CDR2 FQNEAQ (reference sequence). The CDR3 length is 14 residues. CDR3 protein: CASSFGQNQETQYF. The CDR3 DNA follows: TGTGCCAGCAGCTTCGGACAGAACCAAGAGACCCAGTACTTC.

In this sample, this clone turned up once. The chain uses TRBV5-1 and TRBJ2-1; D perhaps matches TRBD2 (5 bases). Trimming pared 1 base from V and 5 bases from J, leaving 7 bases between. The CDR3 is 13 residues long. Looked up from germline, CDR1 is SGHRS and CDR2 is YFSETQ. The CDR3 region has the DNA TGCGCCAGCAGCTTGAACGGGAACAATGAGCAGTTCTTC. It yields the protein CASSLNGNNEQFF.

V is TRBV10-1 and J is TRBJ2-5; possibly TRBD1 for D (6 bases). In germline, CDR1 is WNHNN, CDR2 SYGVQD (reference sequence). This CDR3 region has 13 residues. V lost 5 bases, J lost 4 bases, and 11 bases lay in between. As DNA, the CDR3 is TGCGCCAGCAGTACAACAGGGCGAGAGACCCAGTACTTC. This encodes CASSTTGRETQYF.

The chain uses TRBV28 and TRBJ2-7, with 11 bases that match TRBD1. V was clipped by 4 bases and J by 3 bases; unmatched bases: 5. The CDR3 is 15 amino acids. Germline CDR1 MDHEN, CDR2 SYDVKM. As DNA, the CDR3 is TGTGCCAGCAGTTCACCCGGGACAGGGGGCTACGAGCAGTACTTC. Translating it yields CASSSPGTGGYEQYF.

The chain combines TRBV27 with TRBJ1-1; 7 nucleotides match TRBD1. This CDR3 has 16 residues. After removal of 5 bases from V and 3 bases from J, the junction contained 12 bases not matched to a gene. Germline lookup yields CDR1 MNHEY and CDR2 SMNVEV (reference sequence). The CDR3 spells CASSPYPDQGDTEAFF. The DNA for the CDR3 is TGTGCCAGCAGTCCATACCCGGACCAGGGGGACACTGAAGCTTTCTTT.

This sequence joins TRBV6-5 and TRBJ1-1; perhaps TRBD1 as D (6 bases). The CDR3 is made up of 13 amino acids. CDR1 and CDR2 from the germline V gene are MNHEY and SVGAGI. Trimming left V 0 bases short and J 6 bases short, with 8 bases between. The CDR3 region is CASSYSSGAEAFF. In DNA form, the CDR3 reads TGTGCCAGCAGTTACTCGTCAGGGGCTGAAGCTTTCTTT.

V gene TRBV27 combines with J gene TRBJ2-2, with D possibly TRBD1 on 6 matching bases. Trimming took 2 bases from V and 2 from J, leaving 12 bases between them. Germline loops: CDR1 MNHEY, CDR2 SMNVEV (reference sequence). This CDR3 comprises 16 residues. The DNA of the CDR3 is TGTGCCAGCAGTTTAGAGGCGGACAGTAACACCGGGGAGCTGTTTTTT. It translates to CASSLEADSNTGELFF.

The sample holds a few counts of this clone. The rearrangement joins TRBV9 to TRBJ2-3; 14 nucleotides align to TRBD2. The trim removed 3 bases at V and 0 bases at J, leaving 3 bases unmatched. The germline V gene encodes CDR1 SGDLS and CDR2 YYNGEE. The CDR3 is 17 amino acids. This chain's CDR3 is CASSAGLAGVSTDTQYF. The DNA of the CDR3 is TGTGCCAGCAGCGCGGGACTAGCGGGAGTGAGCACAGATACGCAGTATTTT.

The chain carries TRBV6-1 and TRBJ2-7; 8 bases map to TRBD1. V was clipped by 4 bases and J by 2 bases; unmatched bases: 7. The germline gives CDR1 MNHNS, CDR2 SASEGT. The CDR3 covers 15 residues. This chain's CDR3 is CASSGSRGLTYEQYF. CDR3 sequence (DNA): TGTGCCAGCAGTGGGTCCAGGGGGCTGACCTACGAGCAGTACTTC.

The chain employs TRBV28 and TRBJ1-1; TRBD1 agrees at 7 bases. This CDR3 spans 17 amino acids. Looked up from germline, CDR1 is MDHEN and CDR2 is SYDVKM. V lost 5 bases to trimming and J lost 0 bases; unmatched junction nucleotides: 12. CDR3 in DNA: TGTGCCAGCAGTGATGCCACCCGGGGACAGATGAACACTGAAGCTTTCTTT. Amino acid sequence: CASSDATRGQMNTEAFF.

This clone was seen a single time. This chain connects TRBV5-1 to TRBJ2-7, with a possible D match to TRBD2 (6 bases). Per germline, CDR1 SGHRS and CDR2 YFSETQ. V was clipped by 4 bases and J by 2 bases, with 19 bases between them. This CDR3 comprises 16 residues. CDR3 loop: CASSVTRPGDTYEQYF. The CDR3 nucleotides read TGCGCCAGCAGCGTGACGAGACCGGGAGACACCTACGAGCAGTACTTC. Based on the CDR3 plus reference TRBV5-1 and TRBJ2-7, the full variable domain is KAGVTQTPRYLIKTRGQQVTLSCSPISGHRSVSWYQQTPGQGLQFLFEYFSETQRNKGNFPGRFSGRQFSNSRSEMNVSTLELGDSALYLCASSVTRPGDTYEQYFGPGTRLTVT.

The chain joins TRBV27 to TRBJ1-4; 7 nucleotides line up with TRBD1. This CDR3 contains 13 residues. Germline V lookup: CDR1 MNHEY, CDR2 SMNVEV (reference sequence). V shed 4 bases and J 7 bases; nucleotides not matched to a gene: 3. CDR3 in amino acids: CASSSNRGEKLFF. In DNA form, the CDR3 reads TGTGCCAGCAGTTCCAACAGGGGTGAAAAACTGTTTTTT.

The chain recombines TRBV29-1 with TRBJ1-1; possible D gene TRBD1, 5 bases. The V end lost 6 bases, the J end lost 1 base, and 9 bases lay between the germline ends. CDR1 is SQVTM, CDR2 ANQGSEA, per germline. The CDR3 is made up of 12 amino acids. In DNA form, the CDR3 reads TGCAGCGTCCGTGGACAGAACACTGAAGCTTTCTTT. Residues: CSVRGQNTEAFF.